This T cell receptor beta chain was sequenced in a study of post-analysis software for immune sequencing data. In this sample, this clonotype turned up many times. Its cognate antigen is unknown. Study-level findings and limits: Compared with controls, patients had more of 4 to 6 TRBV segments, including TRBV5-6, TRBV5-1 and TRBV20-1.

The V and J ends lost 4 bases and 2 bases, in that order; junction bases with no gene match: 8. Germline CDR1 DFQATT, CDR2 SNEGSKA (reference sequence). The CDR3 runs to 15 residues. Sequencing libraries made from TCR beta cDNA carried unique molecular identifiers. Each CDR3 protein is one row after TCRdb ran MiXCR on the PCR reads. Of hundreds of thousands of distinct CDR3 sequences in the sample, 55% to 70% were seen once. The rearrangement links TRBV20-1 to TRBJ2-5; 9 bases are shared with TRBD1. Sequences were obtained from blood. The origin of this receptor is a girl aged 2 to 10 with multiple sclerosis. The CDR3 coding sequence is TGCAGTGCTAAGAAGGGACAGGGATTTCAAGAGACCCAGTACTTC. Translated, it gives CSAKKGQGFQETQYF.